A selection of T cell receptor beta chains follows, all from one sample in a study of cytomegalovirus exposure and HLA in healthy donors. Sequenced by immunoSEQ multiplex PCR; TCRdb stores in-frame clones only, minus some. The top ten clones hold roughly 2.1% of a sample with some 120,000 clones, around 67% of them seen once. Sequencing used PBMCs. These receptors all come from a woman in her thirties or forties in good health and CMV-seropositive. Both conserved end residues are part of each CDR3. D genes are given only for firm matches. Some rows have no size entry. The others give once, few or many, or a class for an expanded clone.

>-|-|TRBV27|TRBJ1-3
CASSYSFRQSSGNTIYF
TGTGCCAGCAGCTATTCCTTTCGACAGAGCTCTGGAAACACCATATATTTT
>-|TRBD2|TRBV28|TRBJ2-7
CASSPRASGTYEQYF
TGTGCCAGCAGTCCTCGGGCTAGCGGAACCTACGAGCAGTACTTC
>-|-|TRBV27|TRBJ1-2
CASSLRGAYGYTF
TGTGCCAGCAGTTTACGGGGGGCCTATGGCTACACCTTC
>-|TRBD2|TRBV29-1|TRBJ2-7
CSVGRESYEQYF
TGCAGCGTTGGGCGGGAGAGCTACGAGCAGTACTTC
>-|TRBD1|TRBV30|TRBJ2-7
CAWSYRGYEQYF
TGTGCCTGGAGTTACAGGGGGTACGAGCAGTACTTC
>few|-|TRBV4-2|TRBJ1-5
CATSQDRTGENQPQHF
TGTGCCACCAGCCAAGATCGGACCGGGGAAAATCAGCCCCAGCATTTT
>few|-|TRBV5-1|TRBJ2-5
CASSLVGGETQYF
TGCGCCAGCAGCTTGGTGGGGGGAGAGACCCAGTACTTC
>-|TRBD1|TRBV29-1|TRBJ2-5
CSVPGQTNQETQYF
TGCAGCGTTCCGGGACAGACCAACCAAGAGACCCAGTACTTC
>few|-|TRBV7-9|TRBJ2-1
CASSPNGVYNEQFF
TGTGCCAGCAGCCCCAACGGGGTTTACAATGAGCAGTTCTTC
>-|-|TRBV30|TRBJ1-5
CAWNAGGNQPQHF
TGTGCCTGGAATGCAGGGGGCAATCAGCCCCAGCATTTT
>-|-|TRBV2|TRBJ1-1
CASSKIRGAEAFF
TGTGCCAGCAGTAAAATACGGGGGGCGGAGGCTTTCTTT
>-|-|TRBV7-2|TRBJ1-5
CASSNLGGKNQPQHF
TGTGCCAGCAGCAACTTAGGCGGGAAAAATCAGCCCCAGCATTTT
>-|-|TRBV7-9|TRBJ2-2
CASSLGQVNTGELFF
TGTGCCAGCAGCTTAGGACAGGTCAACACCGGGGAGCTGTTTTTT